Presented here are 10 T cell receptor beta chains from one specimen sequenced in a study of T cells in localized non-small cell lung cancer. Method: immunoSEQ multiplex PCR; TCRdb's copy keeps in-frame clones and lacks some. The sample includes about 11,000 clones, roughly four fifths seen only once; the top ten take around 21%. Material: peripheral blood mononuclear cells, obtained before any cancer treatment. The receptors derive from a female donor at least 60 years old with stage II lung adenocarcinoma.

This sequence joins TRBV11-2 and TRBJ2-2, with a possible D match to TRBD2 (6 bases). The length of the CDR3 is 16 residues. Trimming pared 5 bases from V and 0 bases from J, leaving 13 bases between. The germline gives CDR1 SGHAT, CDR2 FQNNGV. CDR3: CASSMEGSANTGELFF. CDR3 in DNA: TGTGCCAGCAGCATGGAGGGGAGCGCGAACACCGGGGAGCTGTTTTTT.

V and J are TRBV4-1 and TRBJ2-1; D might be TRBD2 (6 bases). The CDR3 runs to 17 residues. V was cut by 1 base and J by 8 bases, with 21 bases left in between. Germline V gene data show CDR1 as MGHRA and CDR2 as YSYEKL. The CDR3 protein is CASSQVLTRRGLDEQFF. The CDR3 region has the DNA TGCGCCAGCAGCCAAGTCCTGACACGGAGGGGCCTTGATGAGCAGTTCTTC.

V is TRBV9 and J is TRBJ2-5; D tentatively reads TRBD1 or TRBD2 (7 bases each). There are 15 residues in the CDR3. Germline V gene lookup returns CDR1 SGDLS and CDR2 YYNGEE. Between the trimmed V and J ends, which lost 4 bases and 2 bases, there was a span of 15 bases. The CDR3 loop reads CASSPGGGGQETQYF. DNA for the CDR3: TGTGCCAGCAGCCCAGGGGGGGGCGGTCAAGAGACCCAGTACTTC.

This chain connects TRBV2 to TRBJ1-2; D is ambiguous. Per the germline V gene, CDR1 is SNHLY and CDR2 is FYNNEI. There are 13 residues in the CDR3. V gave up 7 bases and J gave up 6 bases, with 15 bases separating them. Here the CDR3 reads CASMGEYVHGYTF. Written as DNA, the CDR3 is TGTGCCAGCATGGGAGAATACGTCCATGGCTACACCTTC.

The chain recombines TRBV18 with TRBJ1-1; 8 bases agree with TRBD1. This CDR3 region has 16 residues. Per germline, CDR1 KGHSH and CDR2 LQKENI. V was clipped by 2 bases and J by 1 base; unmatched bases: 6. Here the CDR3 DNA reads TGTGCCAGCTCACCATCTATCGGGACAGGGAACACTGAAGCTTTCTTT. Its protein is CASSPSIGTGNTEAFF.

J is TRBJ2-3 and V is TRBV9; D is unclear. The ends were cut back, 0 bases at V and 6 bases at J, with 11 bases in the middle. The CDR3 runs 14 residues. Germline values: CDR1 SGDLS, CDR2 YYNGEE. CDR3 DNA: TGTGCCAGCAGCGTAGCGGATGAAACCGATACGCAGTATTTT. This sequence encodes CASSVADETDTQYF. Together with reference TRBV9 and TRBJ2-3, the CDR3 gives the full variable domain: DSGVTQTPKHLITATGQRVTLRCSPRSGDLSVYWYQQSLDQGLQFLIQYYNGEERAKGNILERFSAQQFPDLHSELNLSSLELGDSALYFCASSVADETDTQYFGPGTRLTVL.

The V and J genes are TRBV5-1 and TRBJ2-5, with D unclear. The CDR3 totals 15 residues. CDR1 is SGHRS, CDR2 YFSETQ, per germline. Deletions cut 1 base from V and 4 bases from J, with 14 bases between. In DNA form, the CDR3 reads TGCGCCAGCAGCTTGATGGATGGGGTCGGAGAGACCCAGTACTTC. It is translated as CASSLMDGVGETQYF.

This clone has a handful of counts. The CDR3 loop reads CASSEAQGVYQPQHF. In nucleotides, the CDR3 is TGTGCCAGCAGTGAAGCGCAGGGGGTATATCAGCCCCAGCATTTT. V is TRBV2 and J is TRBJ1-5; 7 bases agree with TRBD1. The J segment lost 5 bases and the V segment lost 0 bases, leaving 4 bases of the junction unmatched. CDR1 is SNHLY and CDR2 is FYNNEI in the germline V gene. CDR3 size: 15 residues.

As concerns this clone: This same CDR3 is encoded by further DNA sequences in the sample. V gene TRBV4-3 combines with J gene TRBJ1-2; no definite D call. V lost 1 base, J lost 5 bases, and 11 bases lay in between. The germline gives CDR1 LGHNA, CDR2 YSLEER. This CDR3 has 14 amino acids. The CDR3 bases are TGCGCCAGCAGCCAAGGTCTTCTGGGTTATGGCTACACCTTC. Residues: CASSQGLLGYGYTF.

The chain uses TRBV6-5 and TRBJ2-7; 7 nucleotides agree with TRBD2. Germline loops: CDR1 MNHEY, CDR2 SVGAGI. CDR3 size: 15 residues. Germline trimming cut 7 bases from V and 7 bases from J; bases unmatched to any gene: 16. CDR3 in DNA: TGTGCCAGCACCGGGGGAGGGTGGACCGGGGGGGAGCAGTACTTC. It specifies CASTGGGWTGGEQYF.